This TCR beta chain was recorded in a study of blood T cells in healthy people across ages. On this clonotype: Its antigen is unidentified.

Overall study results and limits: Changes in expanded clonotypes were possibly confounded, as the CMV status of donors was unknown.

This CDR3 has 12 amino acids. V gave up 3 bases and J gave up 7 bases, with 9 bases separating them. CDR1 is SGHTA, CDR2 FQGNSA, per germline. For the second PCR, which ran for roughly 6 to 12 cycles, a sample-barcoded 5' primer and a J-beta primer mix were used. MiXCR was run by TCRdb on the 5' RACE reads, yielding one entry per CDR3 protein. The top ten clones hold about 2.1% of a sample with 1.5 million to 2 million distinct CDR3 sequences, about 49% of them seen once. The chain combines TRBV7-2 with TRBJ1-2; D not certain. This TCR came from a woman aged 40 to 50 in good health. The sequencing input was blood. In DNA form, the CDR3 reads TGTGCCAGCAGCTTCAAATCGGGTGGCTACACCTTC. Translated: CASSFKSGGYTF.